This T cell receptor (beta chain) was found in a study of CD8 T cell repertoires and HIV-1 epitope variants. The wider study: Separate wells received one of Twenty-five Gag or Nef variant peptides. The baseline condition was 1M T cells left uncultured.

Notes on the study in general: Nef KF9 drew several clonotypes and HW9 one, without TAALDMSHF responses. Most of the nine antigen-specific clonotypes appeared cross-reactive to autologous or escape variants.

J was trimmed by 2 bases and V by 4 bases; bases with no gene match: 7. Germline CDR1 reads SNHLY; CDR2 reads FYNNEI. This CDR3 is 15 amino acids long. On this clone: The antigen remains undetermined.

Assay: immunoSEQ multiplex PCR; the TCRdb copy retains only in-frame clones and omits some. The table has approximately 2,500 clones, roughly 60% seen once. This receptor was obtained from a male donor with HIV. What was sequenced was cultured CD8+ T cells derived from PBMCs. The chain couples TRBV2 to TRBJ2-7, with 8 bases fitting TRBD1. The CDR3, as DNA: TGTGCCAGCAGTGCAGGGGGCCCCCCTCCCTACGAGCAGTACTTC. Amino acid sequence: CASSAGGPPPYEQYF.